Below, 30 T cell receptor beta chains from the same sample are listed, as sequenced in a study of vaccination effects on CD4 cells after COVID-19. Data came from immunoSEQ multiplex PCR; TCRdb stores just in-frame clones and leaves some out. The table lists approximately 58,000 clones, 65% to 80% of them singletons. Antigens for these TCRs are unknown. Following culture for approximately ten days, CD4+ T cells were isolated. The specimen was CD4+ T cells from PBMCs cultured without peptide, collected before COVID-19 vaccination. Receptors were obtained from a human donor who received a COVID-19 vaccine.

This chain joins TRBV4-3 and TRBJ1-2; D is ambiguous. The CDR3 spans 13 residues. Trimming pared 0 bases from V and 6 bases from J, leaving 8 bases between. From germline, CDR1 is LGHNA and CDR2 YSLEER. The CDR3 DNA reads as TGCGCCAGCAGCCAAGATCTTCGGGATGGCTACACCTTC. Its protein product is CASSQDLRDGYTF.

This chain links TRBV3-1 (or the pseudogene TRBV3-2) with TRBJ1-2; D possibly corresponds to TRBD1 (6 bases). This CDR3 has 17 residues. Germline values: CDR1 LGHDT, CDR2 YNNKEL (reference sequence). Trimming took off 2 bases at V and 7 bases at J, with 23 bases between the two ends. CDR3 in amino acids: CASSQWGNLGARSGYTF. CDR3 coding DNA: TGTGCCAGCAGCCAATGGGGGAACCTGGGGGCTCGCTCTGGCTACACCTTC.

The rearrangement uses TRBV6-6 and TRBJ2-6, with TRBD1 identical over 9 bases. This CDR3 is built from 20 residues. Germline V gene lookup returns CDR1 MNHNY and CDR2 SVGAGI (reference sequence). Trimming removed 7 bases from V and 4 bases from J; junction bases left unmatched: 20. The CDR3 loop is CASTYGRWTGALGGANVLTF. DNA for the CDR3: TGTGCCAGCACCTACGGAAGATGGACAGGGGCCCTGGGGGGGGCCAACGTCCTGACTTTC.

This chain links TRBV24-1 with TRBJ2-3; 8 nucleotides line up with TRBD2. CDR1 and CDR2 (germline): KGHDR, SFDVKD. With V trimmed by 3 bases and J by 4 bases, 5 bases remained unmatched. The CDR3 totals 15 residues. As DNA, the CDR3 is TGTGCCACCAGTGATAGGACGGGGGGGCCAGATACGCAGTATTTT. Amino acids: CATSDRTGGPDTQYF.

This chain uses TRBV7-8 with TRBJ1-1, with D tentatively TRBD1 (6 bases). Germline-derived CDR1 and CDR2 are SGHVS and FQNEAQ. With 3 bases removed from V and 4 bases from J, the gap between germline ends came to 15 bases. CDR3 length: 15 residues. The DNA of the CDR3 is TGTGCCAGCAGCTTTCCTACAGGGAGATCCACTGAAGCTTTCTTT. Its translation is CASSFPTGRSTEAFF.

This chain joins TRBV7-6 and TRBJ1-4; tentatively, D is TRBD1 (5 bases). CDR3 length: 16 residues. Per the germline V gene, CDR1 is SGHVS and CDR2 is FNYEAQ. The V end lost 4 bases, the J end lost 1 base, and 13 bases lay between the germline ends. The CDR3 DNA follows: TGTGCCAGCAGCTCTCAGGGAGGCGGAACTAATGAAAAACTGTTTTTT. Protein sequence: CASSSQGGGTNEKLFF. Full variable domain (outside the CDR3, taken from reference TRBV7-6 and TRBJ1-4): GAGVSQSPRYKVTKRGQDVALRCDPISGHVSLYWYRQALGQGPEFLTYFNYEAQQDKSGLPNDRFSAERPEGSISTLTIQRTEQRDSAMYRCASSSQGGGTNEKLFFGSGTQLSVL.

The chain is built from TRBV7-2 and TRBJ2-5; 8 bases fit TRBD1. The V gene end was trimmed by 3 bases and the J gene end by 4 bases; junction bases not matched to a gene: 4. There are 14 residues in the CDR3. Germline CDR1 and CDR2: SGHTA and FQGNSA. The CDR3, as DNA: TGTGCCAGCAGCTTCCCAGACAGGGGAGAGACCCAGTACTTC. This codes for CASSFPDRGETQYF. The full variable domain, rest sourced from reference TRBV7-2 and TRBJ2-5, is GAGVSQSPSNKVTEKGKDVELRCDPISGHTALYWYRQSLGQGLEFLIYFQGNSAPDKSGLPSDRFSAERTGGSVSTLTIQRTQQEDSAVYLCASSFPDRGETQYFGPGTRLLVL.

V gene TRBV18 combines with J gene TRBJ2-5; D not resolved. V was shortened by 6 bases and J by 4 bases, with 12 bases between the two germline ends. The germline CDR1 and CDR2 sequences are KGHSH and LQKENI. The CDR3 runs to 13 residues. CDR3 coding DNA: TGTGCCAGCTCTCGGACCACGGGAGAGACCCAGTACTTC. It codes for CASSRTTGETQYF.

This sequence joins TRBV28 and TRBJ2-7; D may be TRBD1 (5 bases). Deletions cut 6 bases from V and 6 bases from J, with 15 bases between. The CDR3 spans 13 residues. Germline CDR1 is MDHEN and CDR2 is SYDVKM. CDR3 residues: CASRSQGRGEQYV. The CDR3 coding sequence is TGTGCCAGCAGATCTCAGGGAAGGGGCGAGCAGTACGTC.

CDR3 sequence: CASSEWQGEGYGYTF. The CDR3 region has the DNA TGTGCCAGCAGTGAATGGCAGGGCGAGGGTTATGGCTACACCTTC. The genes are TRBV2 and TRBJ1-2, with a weak D call TRBD1 (5 bases). The CDR3 is 15 residues long. V was cut by 2 bases and J by 5 bases, with 15 bases left in between. CDR1 and CDR2 from the germline V gene are SNHLY and FYNNEI.

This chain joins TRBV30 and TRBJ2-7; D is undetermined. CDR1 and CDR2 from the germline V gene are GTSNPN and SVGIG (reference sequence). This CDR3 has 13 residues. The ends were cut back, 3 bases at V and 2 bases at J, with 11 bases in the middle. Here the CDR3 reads CAWSSGVTYEQYV. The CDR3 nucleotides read TGTGCCTGGAGCTCCGGAGTTACCTACGAGCAGTACGTC.

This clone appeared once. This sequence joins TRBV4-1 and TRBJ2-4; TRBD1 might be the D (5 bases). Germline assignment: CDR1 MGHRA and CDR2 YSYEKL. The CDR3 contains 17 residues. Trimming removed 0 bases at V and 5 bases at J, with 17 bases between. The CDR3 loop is CASSQDIAGQGENIQYF. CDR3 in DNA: TGCGCCAGCAGCCAAGATATTGCAGGGCAAGGGGAAAACATTCAGTACTTC.

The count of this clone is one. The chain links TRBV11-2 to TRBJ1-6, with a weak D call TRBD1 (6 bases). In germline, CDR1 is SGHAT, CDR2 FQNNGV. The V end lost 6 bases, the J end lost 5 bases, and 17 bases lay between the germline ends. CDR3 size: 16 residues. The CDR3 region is CASRVPGHENNSPLHF. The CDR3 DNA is TGTGCCAGCAGGGTCCCGGGACATGAGAATAATTCACCCCTCCACTTT. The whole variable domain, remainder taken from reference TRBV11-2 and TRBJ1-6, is EAGVAQSPRYKIIEKRQSVAFWCNPISGHATLYWYQQILGQGPKLLIQFQNNGVVDDSQLPKDRFSAERLKGVDSTLKIQPAKLEDSAVYLCASRVPGHENNSPLHFGNGTRLTVT.

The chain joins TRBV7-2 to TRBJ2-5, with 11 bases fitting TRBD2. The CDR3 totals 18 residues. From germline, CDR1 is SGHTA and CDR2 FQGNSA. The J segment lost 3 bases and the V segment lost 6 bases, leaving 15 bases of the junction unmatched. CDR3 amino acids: CASSKGATSGAFKETQYF. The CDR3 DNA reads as TGTGCCAGCAGTAAAGGCGCGACTAGCGGGGCGTTTAAAGAGACCCAGTACTTC.

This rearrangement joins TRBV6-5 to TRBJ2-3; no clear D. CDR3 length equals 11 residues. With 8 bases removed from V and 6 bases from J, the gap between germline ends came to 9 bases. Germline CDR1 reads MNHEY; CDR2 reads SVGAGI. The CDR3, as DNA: TGTGCCAGCCGCCAAGGGGATACGCAGTATTTT. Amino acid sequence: CASRQGDTQYF.

For the CDR3, the DNA is TGTGCCTGGAGTCCCGGGGGCAGTAATGAAAAACTGTTTTTT. This translates into CAWSPGGSNEKLFF. This chain uses TRBV30 with TRBJ1-4; TRBD1 is a possible D gene (6 bases). The CDR3 length is 14 residues. Per the germline V gene, CDR1 is GTSNPN and CDR2 is SVGIG (reference sequence). V lost 2 bases and J 4 bases, leaving 11 bases between the germline ends.

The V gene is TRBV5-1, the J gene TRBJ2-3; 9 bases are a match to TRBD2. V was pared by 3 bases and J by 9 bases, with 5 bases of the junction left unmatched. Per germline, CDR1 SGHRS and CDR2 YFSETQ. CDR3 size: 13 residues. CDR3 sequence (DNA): TGCGCCAGCAGCTCCTCTAGCGGGGAAACGCAGTATTTT. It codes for CASSSSSGETQYF.

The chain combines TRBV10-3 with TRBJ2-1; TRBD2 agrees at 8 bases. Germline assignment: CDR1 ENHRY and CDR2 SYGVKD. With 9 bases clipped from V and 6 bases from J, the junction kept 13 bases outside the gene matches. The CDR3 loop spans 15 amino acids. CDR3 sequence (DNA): TGTGCCATAATGAAAGCGGGGGACCGGGGCAATGAGCAGTTCTTC. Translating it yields CAIMKAGDRGNEQFF.

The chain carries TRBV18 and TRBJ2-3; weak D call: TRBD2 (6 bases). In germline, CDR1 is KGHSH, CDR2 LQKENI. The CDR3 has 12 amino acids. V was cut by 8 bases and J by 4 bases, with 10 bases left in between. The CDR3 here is CASTVAADTQYF. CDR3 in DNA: TGTGCCAGCACGGTAGCGGCAGATACGCAGTATTTT.

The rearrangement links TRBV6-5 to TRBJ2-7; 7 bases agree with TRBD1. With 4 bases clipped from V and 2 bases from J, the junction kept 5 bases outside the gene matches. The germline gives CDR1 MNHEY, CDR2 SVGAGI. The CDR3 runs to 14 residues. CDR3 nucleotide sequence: TGTGCCAGCAGTTCTTACCAGGGGGCCTACGAGCAGTACGTC. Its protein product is CASSSYQGAYEQYV.

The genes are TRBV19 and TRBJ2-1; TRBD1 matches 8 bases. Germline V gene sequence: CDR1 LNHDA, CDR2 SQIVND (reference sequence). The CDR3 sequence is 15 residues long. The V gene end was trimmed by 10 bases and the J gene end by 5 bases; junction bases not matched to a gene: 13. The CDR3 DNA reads TGTGCCACCAAACACCCGGGCAGGGGGCACAATGAGCAGTTCTTC. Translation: CATKHPGRGHNEQFF.

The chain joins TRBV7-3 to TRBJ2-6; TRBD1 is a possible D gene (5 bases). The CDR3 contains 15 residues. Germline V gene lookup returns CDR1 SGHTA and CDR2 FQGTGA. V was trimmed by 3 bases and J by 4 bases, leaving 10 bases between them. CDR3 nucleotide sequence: TGTGCCAGCAGCTTCCAGGGATCCGGGGCCAACGTCCTGACTTTC. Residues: CASSFQGSGANVLTF.

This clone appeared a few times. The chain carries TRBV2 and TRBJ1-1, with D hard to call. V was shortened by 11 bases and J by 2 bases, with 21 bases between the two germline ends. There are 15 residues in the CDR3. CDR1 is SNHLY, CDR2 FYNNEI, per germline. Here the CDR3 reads CARHLRATSNTEAFF. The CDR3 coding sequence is TGTGCCCGCCATCTGCGGGCGACTTCCAACACTGAAGCTTTCTTT. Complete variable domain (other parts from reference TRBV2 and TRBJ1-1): EPEVTQTPSHQVTQMGQEVILRCVPISNHLYFYWYRQILGQKVEFLVSFYNNEISEKSEIFDDQFSVERPDGSNFTLKIRSTKLEDSAMYFCARHLRATSNTEAFFGQGTRLTVV.

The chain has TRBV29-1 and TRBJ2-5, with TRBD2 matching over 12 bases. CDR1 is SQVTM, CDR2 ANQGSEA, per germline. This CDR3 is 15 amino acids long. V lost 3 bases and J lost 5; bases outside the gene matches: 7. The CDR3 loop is CSVELAGGPGETQYF. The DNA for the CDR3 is TGCAGCGTTGAGCTAGCGGGGGGGCCGGGGGAGACCCAGTACTTC.

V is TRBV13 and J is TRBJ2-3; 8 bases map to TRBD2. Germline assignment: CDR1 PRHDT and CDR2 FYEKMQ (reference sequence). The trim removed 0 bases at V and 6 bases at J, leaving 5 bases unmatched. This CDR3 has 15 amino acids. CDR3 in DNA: TGTGCCAGCAGCTTAGGCCGGGGGGGCCCCGATACGCAGTATTTT. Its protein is CASSLGRGGPDTQYF.

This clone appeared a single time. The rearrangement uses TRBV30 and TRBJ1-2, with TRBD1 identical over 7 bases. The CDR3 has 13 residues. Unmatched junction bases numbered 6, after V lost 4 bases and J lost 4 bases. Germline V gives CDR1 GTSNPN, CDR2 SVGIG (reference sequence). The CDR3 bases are TGTGCCTGGACTAGACAGGGCTTCTATGGCTACACCTTC. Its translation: CAWTRQGFYGYTF.

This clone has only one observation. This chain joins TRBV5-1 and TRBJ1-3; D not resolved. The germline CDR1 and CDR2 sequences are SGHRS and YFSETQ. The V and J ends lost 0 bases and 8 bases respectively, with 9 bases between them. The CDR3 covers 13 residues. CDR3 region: CASSLGYRDTIYF. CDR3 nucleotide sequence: TGCGCCAGCAGCTTGGGATACAGAGACACCATATATTTT.

Here the CDR3 DNA reads TGCGCCAGCAGTCCGGGACTAGCGGGGGGCTTGTACACCGGGGAGCTGTTTTTT. Amino acids: CASSPGLAGGLYTGELFF. This chain connects TRBV10-1 to TRBJ2-2; 15 nucleotides match TRBD2. The ends lost 5 bases at V and 3 bases at J; junction bases unmatched: 7. CDR3 length: 18 amino acids. Germline V CDR1 and CDR2: WNHNN, SYGVQD (reference sequence).

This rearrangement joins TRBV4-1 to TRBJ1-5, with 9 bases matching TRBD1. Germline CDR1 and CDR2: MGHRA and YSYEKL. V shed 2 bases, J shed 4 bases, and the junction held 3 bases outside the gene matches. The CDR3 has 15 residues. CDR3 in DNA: TGCGCCAGCAGCCAACATGGACAGGGGAATCAGCCCCAGCATTTT. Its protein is CASSQHGQGNQPQHF.

CDR3 bases: TGCGCCAGCAGCTTGTTAACTCTAAGCCAAGAGACCCAGTACTTC. Its protein is CASSLLTLSQETQYF. The V and J genes are TRBV5-1 and TRBJ2-5; no reliable D call. V dropped 1 base and J dropped 1 base, with 11 bases sitting between them. The CDR3 sequence is 15 residues long. The germline CDR1 and CDR2 sequences are SGHRS and YFSETQ.